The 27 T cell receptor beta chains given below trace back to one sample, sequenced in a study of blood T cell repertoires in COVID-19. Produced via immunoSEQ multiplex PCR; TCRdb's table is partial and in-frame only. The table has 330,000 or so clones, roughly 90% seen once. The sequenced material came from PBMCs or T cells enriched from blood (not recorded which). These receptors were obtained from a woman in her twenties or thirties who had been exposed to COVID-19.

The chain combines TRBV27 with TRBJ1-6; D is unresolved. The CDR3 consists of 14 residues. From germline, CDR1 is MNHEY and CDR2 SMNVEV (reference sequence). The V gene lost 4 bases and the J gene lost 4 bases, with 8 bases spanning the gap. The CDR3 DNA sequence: TGTGCCAGCAGTTCGTGGCAGTATAATTCACCCCTCCACTTT. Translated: CASSSWQYNSPLHF.

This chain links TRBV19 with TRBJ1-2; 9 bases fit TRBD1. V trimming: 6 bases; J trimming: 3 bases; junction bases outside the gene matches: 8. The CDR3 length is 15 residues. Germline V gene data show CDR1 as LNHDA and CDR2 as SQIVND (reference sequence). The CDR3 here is CASSSQGAWDYGYTF. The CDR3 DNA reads TGTGCCAGTAGCTCACAGGGGGCCTGGGACTATGGCTACACCTTC.

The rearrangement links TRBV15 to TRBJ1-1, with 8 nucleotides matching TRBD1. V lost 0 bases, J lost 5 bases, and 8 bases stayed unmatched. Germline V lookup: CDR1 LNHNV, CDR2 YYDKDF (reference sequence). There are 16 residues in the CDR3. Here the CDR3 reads CATSREAGGWGTEAFF. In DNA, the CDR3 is TGTGCCACCAGCAGAGAGGCAGGGGGCTGGGGGACTGAAGCTTTCTTT. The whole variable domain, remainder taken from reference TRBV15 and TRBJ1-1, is DAMVIQNPRYQVTQFGKPVTLSCSQTLNHNVMYWYQQKSSQAPKLLFHYYDKDFNNEADTPDNFQSRRPNTSFCFLDIRSPGLGDTAMYLCATSREAGGWGTEAFFGQGTRLTVV.

The CDR3, as DNA: TGTGCCAGCAGTTTAGGGACAGGGGGGCCGGGGCCCCTCCACTTT. Its translation: CASSLGTGGPGPLHF. V usage is TRBV27 and J usage is TRBJ1-6, with 11 bases that match TRBD1. Germline V lookup: CDR1 MNHEY, CDR2 SMNVEV (reference sequence). The CDR3 runs to 15 residues. With V trimmed by 2 bases and J by 13 bases, 7 bases remained unmatched.

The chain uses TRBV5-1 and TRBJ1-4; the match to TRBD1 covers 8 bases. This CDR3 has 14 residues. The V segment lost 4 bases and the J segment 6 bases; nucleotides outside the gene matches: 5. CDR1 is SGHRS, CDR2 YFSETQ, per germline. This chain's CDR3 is CASSIQGEDEKLFF. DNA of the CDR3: TGCGCCAGCAGCATACAGGGGGAGGATGAAAAACTGTTTTTT. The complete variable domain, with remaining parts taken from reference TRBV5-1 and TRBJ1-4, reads KAGVTQTPRYLIKTRGQQVTLSCSPISGHRSVSWYQQTPGQGLQFLFEYFSETQRNKGNFPGRFSGRQFSNSRSEMNVSTLELGDSALYLCASSIQGEDEKLFFGSGTQLSVL.

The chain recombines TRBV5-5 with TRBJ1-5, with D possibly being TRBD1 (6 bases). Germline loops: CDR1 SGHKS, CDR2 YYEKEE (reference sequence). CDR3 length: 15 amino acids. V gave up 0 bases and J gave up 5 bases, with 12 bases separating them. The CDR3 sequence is CASSLGRGGDQPQHF. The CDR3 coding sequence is TGTGCCAGCAGCTTGGGCAGGGGAGGGGATCAGCCCCAGCATTTT.

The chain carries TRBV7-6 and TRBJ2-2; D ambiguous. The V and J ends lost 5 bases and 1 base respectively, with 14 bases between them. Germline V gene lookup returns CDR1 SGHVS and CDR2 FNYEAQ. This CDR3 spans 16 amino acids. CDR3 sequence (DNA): TGTGCCAGCAGCCCAAGACCCACGGGGAACACCGGGGAGCTGTTTTTT. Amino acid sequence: CASSPRPTGNTGELFF.

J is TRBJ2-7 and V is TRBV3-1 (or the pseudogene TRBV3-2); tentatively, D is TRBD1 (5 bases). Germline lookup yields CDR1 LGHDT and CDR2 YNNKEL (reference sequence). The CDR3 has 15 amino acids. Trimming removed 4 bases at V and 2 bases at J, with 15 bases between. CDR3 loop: CASSLSTDATYEQYF. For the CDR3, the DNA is TGTGCCAGCAGCCTATCGACAGACGCTACCTACGAGCAGTACTTC.

CDR3 sequence (DNA): TGTGCCAGCAGCTTAGGGACAGGGTACTCTGGAAACACCATATATTTT. Protein sequence: CASSLGTGYSGNTIYF. The V gene is TRBV7-8, the J gene TRBJ1-3, with 8 bases lining up with TRBD1. The CDR3 totals 16 residues. With 1 base clipped from V and 0 bases from J, the junction kept 2 bases outside the gene matches. Germline V gene data show CDR1 as SGHVS and CDR2 as FQNEAQ.

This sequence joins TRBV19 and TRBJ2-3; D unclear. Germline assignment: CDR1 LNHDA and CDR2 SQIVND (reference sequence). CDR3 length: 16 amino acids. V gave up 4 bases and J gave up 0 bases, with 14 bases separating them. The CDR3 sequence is CASSTHQAKSTDTQYF. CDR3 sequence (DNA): TGTGCCAGTAGTACCCACCAGGCGAAGAGCACAGATACGCAGTATTTT.

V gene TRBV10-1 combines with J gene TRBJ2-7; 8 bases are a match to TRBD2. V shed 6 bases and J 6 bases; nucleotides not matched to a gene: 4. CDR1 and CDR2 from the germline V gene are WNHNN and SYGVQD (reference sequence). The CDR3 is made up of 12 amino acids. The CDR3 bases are TGCGCCAGCAGCAGCGGGAGAGGCGAGCAGTACTTC. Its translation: CASSSGRGEQYF.

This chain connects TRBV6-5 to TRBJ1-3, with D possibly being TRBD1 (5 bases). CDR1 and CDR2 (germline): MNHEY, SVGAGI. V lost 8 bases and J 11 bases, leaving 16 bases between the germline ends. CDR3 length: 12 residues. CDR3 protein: CASGDWDRPIYF. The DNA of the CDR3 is TGTGCCAGCGGGGACTGGGACCGCCCCATATATTTT.

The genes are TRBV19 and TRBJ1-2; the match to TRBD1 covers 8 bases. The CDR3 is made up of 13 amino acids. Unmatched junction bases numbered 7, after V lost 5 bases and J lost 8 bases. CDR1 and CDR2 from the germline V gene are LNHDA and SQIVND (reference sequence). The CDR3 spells CASSPTGVEGYTF. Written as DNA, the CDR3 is TGTGCCAGTAGTCCGACAGGGGTAGAGGGCTACACCTTC.

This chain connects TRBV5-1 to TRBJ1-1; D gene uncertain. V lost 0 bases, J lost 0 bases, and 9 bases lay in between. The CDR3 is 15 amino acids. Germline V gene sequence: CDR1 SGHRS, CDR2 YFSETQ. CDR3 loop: CASSLDPSMNTEAFF. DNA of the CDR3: TGCGCCAGCAGCTTGGACCCGAGTATGAACACTGAAGCTTTCTTT.

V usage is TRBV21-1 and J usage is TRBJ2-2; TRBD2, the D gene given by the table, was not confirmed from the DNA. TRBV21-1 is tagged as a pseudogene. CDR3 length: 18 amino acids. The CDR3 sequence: CASSKNLEVAGNTGELFF. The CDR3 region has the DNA TGTGCCAGCAGCAAAAATTTGGAGGTAGCGGGGAACACCGGGGAGCTGTTTTTT.

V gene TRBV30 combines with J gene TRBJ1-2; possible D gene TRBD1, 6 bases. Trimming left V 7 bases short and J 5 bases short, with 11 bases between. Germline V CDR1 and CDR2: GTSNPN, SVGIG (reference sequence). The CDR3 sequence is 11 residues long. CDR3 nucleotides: TGTGCCTTACAGGGTAATTATGGCTACACCTTC. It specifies CALQGNYGYTF.

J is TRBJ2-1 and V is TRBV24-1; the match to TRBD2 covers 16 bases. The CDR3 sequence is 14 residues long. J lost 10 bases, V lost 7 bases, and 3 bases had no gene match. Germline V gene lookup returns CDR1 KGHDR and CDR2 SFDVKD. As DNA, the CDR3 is TGTGCCACCAGGGGACTAGCGGGAGGGAGCGAGCAGTTCTTC. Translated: CATRGLAGGSEQFF.

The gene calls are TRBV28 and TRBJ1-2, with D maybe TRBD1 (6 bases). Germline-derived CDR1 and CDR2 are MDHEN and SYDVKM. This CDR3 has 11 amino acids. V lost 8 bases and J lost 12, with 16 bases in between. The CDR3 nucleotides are TGTGCCAGCGGAAGACAGGAGTTCAACACCTTC. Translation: CASGRQEFNTF.

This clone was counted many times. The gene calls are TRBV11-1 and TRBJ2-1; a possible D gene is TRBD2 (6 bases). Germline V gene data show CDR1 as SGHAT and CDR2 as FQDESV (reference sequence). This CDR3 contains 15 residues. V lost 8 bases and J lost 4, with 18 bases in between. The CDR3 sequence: CASCTGDFIYNEQFF. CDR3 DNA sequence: TGTGCCAGCTGTACGGGGGACTTTATTTACAATGAGCAGTTCTTC.

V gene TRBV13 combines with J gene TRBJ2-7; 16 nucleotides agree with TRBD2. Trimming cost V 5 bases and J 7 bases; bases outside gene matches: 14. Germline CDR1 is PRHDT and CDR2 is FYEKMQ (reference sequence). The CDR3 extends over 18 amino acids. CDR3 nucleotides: TGTGCCAGCAGCCCCCGGAGGGGACTAGCGGGAGGGCCCCGAGAGCAGTACTTC. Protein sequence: CASSPRRGLAGGPREQYF.

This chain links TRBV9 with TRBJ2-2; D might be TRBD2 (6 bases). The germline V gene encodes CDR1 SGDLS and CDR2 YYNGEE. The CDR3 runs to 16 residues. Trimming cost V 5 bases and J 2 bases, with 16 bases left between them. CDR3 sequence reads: CASSILAEPNTGELFF. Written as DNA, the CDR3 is TGTGCCAGCAGTATTTTAGCGGAGCCCAACACCGGGGAGCTGTTTTTT.

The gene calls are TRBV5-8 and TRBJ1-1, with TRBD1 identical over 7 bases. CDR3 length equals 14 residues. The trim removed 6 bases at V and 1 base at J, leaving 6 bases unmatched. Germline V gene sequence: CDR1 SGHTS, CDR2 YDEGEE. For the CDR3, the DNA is TGTGCCAGCACCCAGGACAGGACGAACACTGAAGCTTTCTTT. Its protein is CASTQDRTNTEAFF.

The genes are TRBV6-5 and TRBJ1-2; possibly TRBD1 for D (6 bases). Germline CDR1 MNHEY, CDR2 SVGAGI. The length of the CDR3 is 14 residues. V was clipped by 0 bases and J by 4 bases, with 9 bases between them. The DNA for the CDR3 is TGTGCCAGCAGTTACTCCCGGGGGGCCTATGGCTACACCTTC. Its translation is CASSYSRGAYGYTF.

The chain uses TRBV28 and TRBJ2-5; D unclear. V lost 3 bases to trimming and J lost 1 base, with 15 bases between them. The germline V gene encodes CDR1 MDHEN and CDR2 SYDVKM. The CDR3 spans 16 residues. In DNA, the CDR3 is TGTGCCAGCAGTTTGCCAACAGCCACTCCCCAAGAGACCCAGTACTTC. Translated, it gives CASSLPTATPQETQYF. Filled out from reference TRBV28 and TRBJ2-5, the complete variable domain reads DVKVTQSSRYLVKRTGEKVFLECVQDMDHENMFWYRQDPGLGLRLIYFSYDVKMKEKGDIPEGYSVSREKKERFSLILESASTNQTSMYLCASSLPTATPQETQYFGPGTRLLVL.

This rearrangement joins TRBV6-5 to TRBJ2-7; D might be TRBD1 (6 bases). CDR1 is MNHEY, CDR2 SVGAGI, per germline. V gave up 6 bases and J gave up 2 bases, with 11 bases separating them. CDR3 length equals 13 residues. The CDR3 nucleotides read TGTGCCAGCAGCCGGGACAAAGCCTACGAGCAGTACTTC. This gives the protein CASSRDKAYEQYF.

The CDR3 is CASSLGAGGEEKLFF. The DNA for the CDR3 is TGTGCCAGCAGTTTAGGGGCAGGGGGCGAGGAAAAACTGTTTTTT. The gene calls are TRBV28 and TRBJ1-4; 8 bases agree with TRBD1. The CDR3 contains 15 residues. Germline V gives CDR1 MDHEN, CDR2 SYDVKM. Germline trimming cut 2 bases from V and 8 bases from J; bases unmatched to any gene: 7.

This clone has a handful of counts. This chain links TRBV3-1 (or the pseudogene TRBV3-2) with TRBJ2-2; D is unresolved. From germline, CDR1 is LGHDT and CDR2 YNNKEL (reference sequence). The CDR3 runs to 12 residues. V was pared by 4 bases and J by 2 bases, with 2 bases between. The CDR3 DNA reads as TGTGCCAGCAGCCCAAACACCGGGGAGCTGTTTTTT. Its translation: CASSPNTGELFF.